These 26 T cell receptor beta chains share one sample of origin, sequenced in a study of shared clonotypes between healthy human individuals. Sequencing was performed with immunoSEQ multiplex PCR; in TCRdb, only in-frame clones are kept and a portion is missing. The sample shows millions of clones, around 90% of them seen only once. Sequencing used naive CD4+ T cells sorted from blood. Subset reported: CD45RA+ positively selected. These receptors all come from a man between 18 and 35 years old in good health.

On this clone: Different DNA sequences within this sample yield the same CDR3. The J gene is TRBJ2-3, the V gene TRBV7-6; D perhaps matches TRBD2 (5 bases). Germline CDR1 and CDR2: SGHVS and FNYEAQ. This CDR3 spans 14 amino acids. Deletions cut 4 bases from V and 0 bases from J, with 8 bases between. CDR3 sequence: CASSSGLSTDTQYF. The CDR3 DNA sequence: TGTGCCAGCAGCTCCGGACTGAGCACAGATACGCAGTATTTT.

As for this clone: Other DNA sequences in this sample translate to the same CDR3. The genes are TRBV2 and TRBJ1-1; D is uncertain. This CDR3 is built from 11 residues. Germline V gene sequence: CDR1 SNHLY, CDR2 FYNNEI. Between the trimmed V and J ends, which lost 4 bases and 2 bases, there was a span of 2 bases. CDR3: CASSVNTEAFF. The CDR3 coding sequence is TGTGCCAGCAGTGTCAACACTGAAGCTTTCTTT.

On this clone itself: Other nucleotide sequences from this sample produce the same CDR3. This chain links TRBV5-1 with TRBJ2-5; 8 positions match TRBD2. The V gene end was trimmed by 4 bases and the J gene end by 5 bases; junction bases not matched to a gene: 7. Germline V gives CDR1 SGHRS, CDR2 YFSETQ. There are 14 residues in the CDR3. The CDR3 is CASSLGGARETQYF. CDR3 DNA: TGCGCCAGCAGCCTCGGGGGGGCCCGGGAGACCCAGTACTTC.

The chain employs TRBV5-1 and TRBJ1-1; no clear D. The CDR3 length is 15 residues. V dropped 3 bases and J dropped 2 bases, with 14 bases sitting between them. CDR1 is SGHRS and CDR2 is YFSETQ in the germline V gene. CDR3 residues: CASSSTGLSNTEAFF. CDR3 coding DNA: TGCGCCAGCAGCTCCACCGGACTCTCCAACACTGAAGCTTTCTTT.

The chain combines TRBV7-9 with TRBJ2-2; weak D call: TRBD2 (5 bases). Trimming cost V 3 bases and J 5 bases, with 10 bases left between them. Germline-derived CDR1 and CDR2 are SEHNR and FQNEAQ (reference sequence). The CDR3 has 14 residues. The CDR3 protein is CASSFEGATGELFF. The CDR3, as DNA: TGTGCCAGCAGCTTCGAGGGAGCGACCGGGGAGCTGTTTTTT.

The rearrangement uses TRBV7-2 and TRBJ2-7; D possibly corresponds to TRBD1 (6 bases). The CDR3 has 12 residues. V lost 6 bases, J lost 6 bases, and 12 bases lay in between. Germline lookup yields CDR1 SGHTA and CDR2 FQGNSA. The CDR3 is CASSHRAGEQYF. DNA of the CDR3: TGTGCCAGCAGTCACAGGGCAGGCGAGCAGTACTTC.

The chain carries TRBV7-2 and TRBJ2-7; possible D gene TRBD1, 5 bases. The CDR3 sequence is 15 residues long. V gave up 5 bases and J gave up 0 bases, with 14 bases separating them. Germline assignment: CDR1 SGHTA and CDR2 FQGNSA. The CDR3 reads CASSPDSIFSYEQYF. The CDR3 nucleotides are TGTGCCAGCAGCCCAGACAGCATTTTCTCCTACGAGCAGTACTTC.

This chain connects TRBV10-3 to TRBJ2-3, with D possibly TRBD1 on 6 matching bases. V was trimmed by 6 bases and J by 9 bases, leaving 16 bases between them. CDR1 ENHRY and CDR2 SYGVKD come from the germline V gene. This CDR3 contains 13 residues. Written as DNA, the CDR3 is TGTGCCATCAGCTCCCCCTTGGGGACAACGCAGTATTTT. This codes for CAISSPLGTTQYF.

The chain combines TRBV5-1 with TRBJ1-1; D remains ambiguous. V was shortened by 4 bases and J by 0 bases, with 10 bases between the two germline ends. There are 14 residues in the CDR3. Germline CDR1 is SGHRS and CDR2 is YFSETQ. The CDR3 coding sequence is TGCGCCAGCAGCGAAGAAACGGTGAACACTGAAGCTTTCTTT. Residues: CASSEETVNTEAFF.

This chain links TRBV5-4 with TRBJ2-5; D may correspond to TRBD1 or TRBD2 (6 bases each). Germline CDR1 reads SGHNT; CDR2 reads YYREEE (reference sequence). This CDR3 has 15 residues. Trimming pared 4 bases from V and 4 bases from J, leaving 17 bases between. The CDR3 DNA is TGTGCCAGCAGCGTACCTAGGGGGGAGGCAGAGACCCAGTACTTC. Translated, it gives CASSVPRGEAETQYF.

The J gene is TRBJ2-1, the V gene TRBV6-5; 11 bases agree with TRBD2. Germline CDR1 is MNHEY and CDR2 is SVGAGI. The length of the CDR3 is 16 residues. After removal of 0 bases from V and 8 bases from J, the junction contained 6 bases not matched to a gene. The CDR3: CASSYSRLAGRDEQFF. The DNA for the CDR3 is TGTGCCAGCAGTTACTCGAGACTAGCGGGACGTGATGAGCAGTTCTTC.

This clone appeared a single time. DNA for the CDR3: TGTGCCAGCACCCCGGGGGGCCAAGAGACCCAGTACTTC. Its translation: CASTPGGQETQYF. The rearrangement links TRBV14 to TRBJ2-5; TRBD2 matches at 7 bases. CDR3 size: 13 residues. The V gene's germline CDR1 is SGHDN and CDR2 FVKESK. Losses at the gene ends were 7 bases for V and 1 base for J; bases not matched to a gene: 3.

The chain links TRBV4-2 to TRBJ2-4, with unresolved D. The V end lost 0 bases, the J end lost 0 bases, and 9 bases lay between the germline ends. Germline CDR1 reads LGHNA; CDR2 reads YNFKEQ. There are 16 residues in the CDR3. CDR3 loop: CASSQEDLLAKNIQYF. The DNA of the CDR3 is TGTGCCAGCAGCCAAGAAGATCTCCTAGCCAAAAACATTCAGTACTTC.

This chain links TRBV28 with TRBJ1-2; 9 bases fit TRBD1. The CDR3 is 16 residues long. Germline CDR1 is MDHEN and CDR2 is SYDVKM. V dropped 5 bases and J dropped 8; count of bases not matched to a gene: 15. The CDR3 DNA follows: TGTGCCAGCAGTCGGAACAGGGGGCGCCGGATGTGGGGCTACACCTTC. Translated: CASSRNRGRRMWGYTF.

The chain uses TRBV29-1 and TRBJ1-3, with 8 bases aligning to TRBD1. CDR3 size: 18 residues. Germline loops: CDR1 SQVTM, CDR2 ANQGSEA. V gave up 3 bases and J gave up 0 bases; unmatched junction bases: 13. The CDR3 loop reads CSVDVAPGQESSGNTIYF. DNA of the CDR3: TGCAGCGTTGACGTCGCTCCGGGACAGGAGAGCTCTGGAAACACCATATATTTT.

V usage is TRBV30 and J usage is TRBJ2-6; D is ambiguous. The germline gives CDR1 GTSNPN, CDR2 SVGIG (reference sequence). The CDR3 sequence is 13 residues long. The ends were cut back, 7 bases at V and 2 bases at J, with 9 bases in the middle. Here the CDR3 DNA reads TGTGCCTACGCAGCCCCTGGGGCCAACGTCCTGACTTTC. Translating gives CAYAAPGANVLTF.

The V call is TRBV5-4, the J call TRBJ1-4, with 7 bases aligning to TRBD1. J lost 6 bases, V lost 2 bases, and 7 bases had no gene match. CDR3 length: 15 amino acids. CDR1 and CDR2 (germline): SGHNT, YYREEE (reference sequence). CDR3 sequence reads: CASSLQGQGYEKLFF. For the CDR3, the DNA is TGTGCCAGCAGCTTACAGGGGCAGGGGTATGAAAAACTGTTTTTT.

The rearrangement uses TRBV7-3 and TRBJ1-6, with 9 bases identical to TRBD1. V dropped 5 bases and J dropped 9; count of bases not matched to a gene: 8. The CDR3 runs to 15 residues. Germline V CDR1 and CDR2: SGHTA, FQGTGA. The CDR3 DNA follows: TGTGCCAGCAGCGAGGGACAGGGAATCGGTTCACCCCTCCACTTT. Translating it yields CASSEGQGIGSPLHF.

CDR3 sequence (DNA): TGTGCCAGCAGCTTGGACGGGCCTCGGCTAACTGAAGCTTTCTTT. It codes for CASSLDGPRLTEAFF. The rearrangement links TRBV5-4 to TRBJ1-1; no reliable D call. The V gene's germline CDR1 is SGHNT and CDR2 YYREEE (reference sequence). The CDR3 is 15 residues long. V was pared by 0 bases and J by 5 bases, with 14 bases between.

V usage is TRBV5-1 and J usage is TRBJ2-3; D may be TRBD1 (6 bases). CDR3 length: 16 residues. Per the germline V gene, CDR1 is SGHRS and CDR2 is YFSETQ. V lost 2 bases, J lost 0 bases, and 13 bases lay in between. The CDR3 coding sequence is TGCGCCAGCAGCTTAGAAGGGGGAATCAGCACAGATACGCAGTATTTT. This sequence encodes CASSLEGGISTDTQYF.

This chain links TRBV5-6 with TRBJ2-7, with TRBD2 matching over 7 bases. The CDR3 sequence is 16 residues long. Trimming removed 0 bases from V and 0 bases from J; junction bases left unmatched: 6. Germline V CDR1 and CDR2: SGHDT, YYEEEE. Here the CDR3 reads CASSLAGLAASYEQYF. In DNA form, the CDR3 reads TGTGCCAGCAGCTTGGCTGGTCTAGCGGCCTCCTACGAGCAGTACTTC.

The rearrangement uses TRBV6-5 and TRBJ1-4, with D maybe TRBD1 (5 bases). From germline, CDR1 is MNHEY and CDR2 SVGAGI. V lost 7 bases and J lost 8, with 14 bases in between. This CDR3 contains 13 residues. The CDR3 DNA sequence: TGTGCCAGCAAGGGGAGGGTGGAAGAAAAACTGTTTTTT. Its translation: CASKGRVEEKLFF.

This clone was detected only a few times. The rearrangement links TRBV28 to TRBJ1-5; 7 nucleotides agree with TRBD1. The CDR3 is 15 residues long. Per germline, CDR1 MDHEN and CDR2 SYDVKM. The junction had 8 bases not matched to a gene; V was cut back by 7 bases and J by 2 bases. The CDR3 DNA reads TGTGCCAGCACTTTCCAGGGGGGAGGCAATCAGCCCCAGCATTTT. Its translation is CASTFQGGGNQPQHF.

To note about this clone: This CDR3 is also generated by other DNA sequences in the sample. The chain carries TRBV18 and TRBJ1-6; D is unclear. Trimming shortened V by 3 bases and J by 7 bases, and 4 bases separated the two germline ends. Per germline, CDR1 KGHSH and CDR2 LQKENI. The CDR3 is 12 amino acids. The CDR3 region is CASSPGNSPLHF. The CDR3 region has the DNA TGTGCCAGCTCACCTGGGAATTCACCCCTCCACTTT. The full variable domain, rest sourced from reference TRBV18 and TRBJ1-6, is NAGVMQNPRHLVRRRGQEARLRCSPMKGHSHVYWYRQLPEEGLKFMVYLQKENIIDESGMPKERFSAEFPKEGPSILRIQQVVRGDSAAYFCASSPGNSPLHFGNGTRLTVT.

The chain couples TRBV4-1 to TRBJ1-6, with D possibly being TRBD1 (5 bases). V was cut by 3 bases and J by 0 bases, with 12 bases left in between. Germline CDR1 reads MGHRA; CDR2 reads YSYEKL. The CDR3 has 17 amino acids. Written as DNA, the CDR3 is TGCGCCAGCAGCCACCCGGACACAAGCTCCTATAATTCACCCCTCCACTTT. It specifies CASSHPDTSSYNSPLHF.

The V call is TRBV7-9, the J call TRBJ1-6; tentatively, D is TRBD1 (5 bases). CDR3 length: 14 amino acids. V gave up 0 bases and J gave up 10 bases, with 10 bases separating them. Per the germline V gene, CDR1 is SEHNR and CDR2 is FQNEAQ (reference sequence). The CDR3: CASSLAGAVSPLHF. CDR3 coding DNA: TGTGCCAGCAGCTTAGCAGGGGCGGTCTCACCCCTCCACTTT. The variable domain in full, completed from reference TRBV7-9 and TRBJ1-6, reads DTGVSQNPRHKITKRGQNVTFRCDPISEHNRLYWYRQTLGQGPEFLTYFQNEAQLEKSRLLSDRFSAERPKGSFSTLEIQRTEQGDSAMYLCASSLAGAVSPLHFGNGTRLTVT.